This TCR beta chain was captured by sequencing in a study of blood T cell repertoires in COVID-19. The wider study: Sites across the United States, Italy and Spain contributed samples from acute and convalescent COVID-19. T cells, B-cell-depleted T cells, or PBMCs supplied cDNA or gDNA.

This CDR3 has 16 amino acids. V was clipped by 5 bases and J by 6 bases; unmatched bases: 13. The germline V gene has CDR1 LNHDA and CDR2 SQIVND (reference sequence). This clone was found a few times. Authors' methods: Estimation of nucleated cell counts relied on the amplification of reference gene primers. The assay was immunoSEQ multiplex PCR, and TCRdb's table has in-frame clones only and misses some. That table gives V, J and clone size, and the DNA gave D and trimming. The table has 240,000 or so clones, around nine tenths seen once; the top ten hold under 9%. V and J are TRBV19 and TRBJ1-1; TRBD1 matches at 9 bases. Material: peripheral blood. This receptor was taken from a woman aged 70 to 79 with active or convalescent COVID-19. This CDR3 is CASSLGDRAIVAEAFF. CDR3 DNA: TGTGCCAGTAGTTTGGGGGACAGGGCAATTGTCGCTGAAGCTTTCTTT.